This T cell receptor (beta chain) was obtained from a study of blood T cell repertoires in COVID-19. Study background: From the United States, Italy and Spain came samples of acute and convalescent COVID-19. The cDNA or gDNA used as material had been derived from T cells, B-cell-depleted T cells, or PBMCs.

Repertoires were generated with immunoSEQ multiplex PCR, while TCRdb's copy carries only in-frame clones and drops some. Of about 180,000 clones detected, approximately 87% appear once; the ten largest clones hold roughly 2.5%. This CDR3 comprises 15 residues. V shed 2 bases and J 7 bases; nucleotides not matched to a gene: 7. Germline V CDR1 and CDR2: MNHNY, SVGAGI (reference sequence). Sequencing input: peripheral blood. The receptor comes from a man aged 35-49 years with active or convalescent COVID-19. The chain links TRBV6-6 to TRBJ1-4; 7 bases match TRBD1. Written as DNA, the CDR3 is TGTGCCAGCAGTTACCAACCGACAGGGAGTGAAAAACTGTTTTTT. Its protein is CASSYQPTGSEKLFF.